Listed here are 5 T cell receptor beta chains from one sample, sequenced in a study of identical twins (dated by TCRdb to about 2016). Library preparation was by 5' RACE. The instrument given in TCRdb is Illumina HiSeq 2000. TCRdb's own reprocessing of the public reads used fastp at Q25 and MiXCR and kept productive beta chains. Each record represents a unique CDR3 protein, reported with the most common genes and DNA among its rows. The sample table holds over 550,000 distinct CDR3 sequences, of which 7.1% were seen once. Around 1.6% of the sample rests with the top ten. This sample was also put to use in a study of yellow fever vaccine responses in identical twins.

Sequencing was done on a sample of PBMCs. All receptors come from a woman under 30 in good health.

This clonotype was observed a few times. The CDR3 spells CASSQPGLAGVGVGEQFF. CDR3 nucleotide sequence: TGTGCCAGCTCACAGCCGGGACTAGCGGGAGTAGGAGTTGGTGAGCAGTTCTTC. V gene TRBV18 combines with J gene TRBJ2-1, with 14 positions matching TRBD2. Trimming cost V 4 bases and J 9 bases; bases outside gene matches: 14. This CDR3 has 18 amino acids. The germline CDR1 and CDR2 sequences are KGHSH and LQKENI. Drawing the rest from reference TRBV18 and TRBJ2-1, the complete variable domain is NAGVMQNPRHLVRRRGQEARLRCSPMKGHSHVYWYRQLPEEGLKFMVYLQKENIIDESGMPKERFSAEFPKEGPSILRIQQVVRGDSAAYFCASSQPGLAGVGVGEQFFGPGTRLTVL.

This clonotype was counted a few times. The chain has TRBV28 and TRBJ1-1, with a weak D call TRBD1 (5 bases). CDR1 is MDHEN, CDR2 SYDVKM, per germline. Trimming took off 6 bases at V and 2 bases at J, with 16 bases between the two ends. There are 15 residues in the CDR3. CDR3: CASSPWDGSNTEAFF. CDR3 coding DNA: TGTGCCAGCAGCCCATGGGACGGGAGCAACACTGAAGCTTTCTTT.

There are a few counts of this clonotype. This chain uses TRBV7-3 with TRBJ2-1, with 11 nucleotides matching TRBD2. This CDR3 is built from 17 residues. V gave up 5 bases and J gave up 2 bases; unmatched junction bases: 8. Germline CDR1 and CDR2: SGHTA and FQGTGA. The CDR3 reads CASSPTSGTSPYNEQFF. The CDR3 region has the DNA TGTGCCAGCAGCCCGACTAGCGGGACGTCACCCTACAATGAGCAGTTCTTC.

This chain connects TRBV29-1 to TRBJ2-1; 16 bases are shared with TRBD2. With V trimmed by 4 bases and J by 10 bases, 7 bases remained unmatched. Germline CDR1 and CDR2: SQVTM and ANQGSEA. This CDR3 contains 15 residues. CDR3 nucleotide sequence: TGCAGCGTTGTACCGGGACTAGCGGGGGGGAGGGAGCAGTTCTTC. Its translation is CSVVPGLAGGREQFF.

This clonotype has a count of ten or more. The chain is built from TRBV2 and TRBJ1-2, with a tentative D call TRBD1 (5 bases). Germline V CDR1 and CDR2: SNHLY, FYNNEI. This CDR3 is 15 amino acids long. Deletions cut 3 bases from V and 6 bases from J, with 17 bases between. This CDR3 reads CASSDRGREDHGYTF. DNA for the CDR3: TGTGCCAGCAGTGATAGGGGCAGGGAGGACCATGGCTACACCTTC.